Below are 11 T cell receptor beta chains sequenced from a single sample in a study of T cell repertoires in cytomegalovirus infection. TCRdb called the reads again in MiXCR, with one record for every CDR3 protein. The sample consists of about 900,000 distinct CDR3 sequences, 30% to 40% of them appearing once. The antigens of these receptors remain unknown. The sequencing used cultured CD8+ T cells from PBMCs, collected from culture after CMV antigen stimulation. Receptors originate from a human donor in good health (CMV status not recorded). Some clones in this sample may be carry-over from other donors' samples.

In DNA, the CDR3 is TGTGCCAGCCCCATGACAGAGAATCAGCCCCAGCATTTT. Translating it yields CASPMTENQPQHF. V and J are TRBV6-5 and TRBJ1-5; perhaps TRBD1 as D (5 bases). CDR3 length equals 13 residues. The V gene's germline CDR1 is MNHEY and CDR2 SVGAGI. V dropped 8 bases and J dropped 4 bases, with 12 bases sitting between them.

The rearrangement joins TRBV19 to TRBJ1-2, with a possible D match to TRBD1 (5 bases). In germline, CDR1 is LNHDA, CDR2 SQIVND (reference sequence). This CDR3 has 13 amino acids. The ends were cut back, 9 bases at V and 12 bases at J, with 23 bases in the middle. CDR3 coding DNA: TGTGCCAGCGGACAACTCGGGACCCCCGAACACACCTTC. This translates into CASGQLGTPEHTF.

The J gene is TRBJ2-7, the V gene TRBV15; D gene uncertain. V lost 1 base and J 5 bases, leaving 12 bases between the germline ends. Germline-derived CDR1 and CDR2 are LNHNV and YYDKDF (reference sequence). The CDR3 covers 14 residues. CDR3 coding DNA: TGTGCCACCAGCAGAGGTCCTAGTCCAGACGAGCAGTACTTC. Translating gives CATSRGPSPDEQYF.

This clonotype was observed a handful of times. The chain recombines TRBV6-2 or TRBV6-3 with TRBJ1-3, with D unresolved. This CDR3 has 17 residues. V shed 4 bases and J shed 4 bases, with 20 bases lying between them. Germline V CDR1 and CDR2: MNHEY, SVGEGT. In nucleotides, the CDR3 is TGTGCCAGCAGTTCACTACTGACGGATGGACCCGGAAACACCATATATTTT. Amino acids: CASSSLLTDGPGNTIYF.

This sequence joins TRBV6-2 or TRBV6-3 and TRBJ2-2, with 10 positions matching TRBD1. The CDR3 contains 15 residues. V lost 5 bases to trimming and J lost 4 bases; unmatched junction nucleotides: 4. Germline assignment: CDR1 MNHEY and CDR2 SVGEGT. CDR3 DNA sequence: TGTGCCAGCAGTGACAGGGGGCAGTTCACCGGGGAGCTGTTTTTT. It translates to CASSDRGQFTGELFF.

This clonotype has a count of ten or more. CDR3 bases: TGTGCCAGCAGTTTGAGCGGGGGGGCCACTGAGCAGTTCTTC. Translation gives CASSLSGGATEQFF. The chain couples TRBV12-3 or TRBV12-4 to TRBJ2-1; 10 nucleotides line up with TRBD2. This CDR3 is built from 14 residues. The V and J ends lost 3 bases and 9 bases, in that order; junction bases with no gene match: 5.

This clonotype came up a few times. The chain combines TRBV12-3 or TRBV12-4 with TRBJ1-5, with TRBD1 identical over 8 bases. There are 14 residues in the CDR3. Trimming removed 6 bases from V and 6 bases from J; junction bases left unmatched: 7. CDR3 region: CASSGQGVRQPQHF. The DNA for the CDR3 is TGTGCCAGCAGCGGACAGGGCGTGCGTCAGCCCCAGCATTTT.

The rearrangement uses TRBV19 and TRBJ2-7; D gene unclear. Trimming cost V 5 bases and J 0 bases, with 11 bases left between them. The CDR3 sequence is 14 residues long. Germline V gene data show CDR1 as LNHDA and CDR2 as SQIVND (reference sequence). The CDR3 reads CASSWSSNSYEQYF. In DNA, the CDR3 is TGTGCCAGTAGTTGGTCCAGCAACTCCTACGAGCAGTACTTC.

The chain couples TRBV7-8 to TRBJ2-5; TRBD2 matches 7 bases. The CDR3 sequence is 17 residues long. Germline loops: CDR1 SGHVS, CDR2 FQNEAQ. J gave up 5 bases and V 1 base, and 13 bases lay outside the gene matches. The DNA of the CDR3 is TGTGCCAGCAGCTTAGGGAGGGTAGCGGGTCCGGGGGAGACCCAGTACTTC. It encodes CASSLGRVAGPGETQYF.

At least ten counts were recorded for this clonotype. The rearrangement uses TRBV7-2 and TRBJ1-5; 10 bases are shared with TRBD1. Germline V gene data show CDR1 as SGHTA and CDR2 as FQGNSA. Germline trimming cut 7 bases from V and 5 bases from J; bases unmatched to any gene: 8. This CDR3 region has 15 residues. Here the CDR3 reads CASTRTGGRDQPQHF. In DNA form, the CDR3 reads TGTGCCAGCACCAGGACAGGGGGAAGGGATCAGCCCCAGCATTTT.

The chain employs TRBV7-8 and TRBJ1-3, with D possibly being TRBD1 (5 bases). This CDR3 is 15 amino acids long. The ends were cut back, 5 bases at V and 2 bases at J, with 13 bases in the middle. CDR1 and CDR2 (germline): SGHVS, FQNEAQ. Here the CDR3 DNA reads TGTGCCAGCAGCCCCCCCCGCAGGGCTGGAAACACCATATATTTT. Translating gives CASSPPRRAGNTIYF.